This T cell receptor beta chain was sequenced for a study of blood T cell repertoires in COVID-19. The overall study: Acute-phase and convalescent COVID-19 samples originated in the United States, Italy and Spain.

Seattle patient enrollment occurred during active infection, with longitudinal follow-up thereafter. V shed 4 bases and J shed 2 bases, with 8 bases lying between them. The CDR3 runs 13 residues. In germline, CDR1 is SGHTA, CDR2 FQGTGA. Libraries were prepared by immunoSEQ multiplex PCR; TCRdb keeps only in-frame clonotypes and omits some of them. Among 120,000 or so clones listed, around 87% were seen once. The chain carries TRBV7-3 and TRBJ2-5, with TRBD2 as a possible D gene (5 bases). Sequencing input: peripheral blood. This TCR was recovered from a woman aged 55-70 years with COVID-19, enrolled during active disease. The DNA of the CDR3 is TGTGCCAGCAGCTCGGACTTACAAGAGACCCAGTACTTC. The encoded protein is CASSSDLQETQYF.